These 15 T cell receptor beta chains originate from one sample sequenced in a study of cytomegalovirus exposure and HLA in healthy donors. Data came from immunoSEQ multiplex PCR; TCRdb stores just in-frame clones and leaves some out. The sample consists of about 130,000 clones, 85% to 90% of them appearing once. The specimen sequenced was PBMCs. The receptors stem from a woman in her twenties or thirties in good health and CMV-seropositive.

This clone was seen a single time. J is TRBJ2-7 and V is TRBV27; possible D gene TRBD2, 5 bases. The germline V gene encodes CDR1 MNHEY and CDR2 SMNVEV (reference sequence). The V end lost 4 bases, the J end lost 2 bases, and 18 bases lay between the germline ends. The CDR3 extends over 16 amino acids. This CDR3 reads CASSWSPKDLPYEQYF. The CDR3 DNA reads TGTGCCAGCAGTTGGTCCCCCAAGGACTTACCCTACGAGCAGTACTTC.

This chain links TRBV7-6 with TRBJ1-4; perhaps TRBD1 as D (5 bases). Between the trimmed V and J ends, which lost 5 bases and 7 bases, there was a span of 14 bases. Germline assignment: CDR1 SGHVS and CDR2 FNYEAQ. The CDR3 runs 14 residues. CDR3 region: CASSPNIRVEKLFF. The DNA of the CDR3 is TGTGCCAGCAGCCCGAACATCAGGGTTGAAAAACTGTTTTTT.

This rearrangement joins TRBV2 to TRBJ2-3, with 12 nucleotides matching TRBD2. The CDR3 has 18 amino acids. The V segment lost 3 bases and the J segment 1 base; nucleotides outside the gene matches: 8. Germline V gene sequence: CDR1 SNHLY, CDR2 FYNNEI. The CDR3 reads CASSERTSGTTGTDTQYF. CDR3 bases: TGTGCCAGCAGTGAGAGGACTAGCGGGACAACCGGCACAGATACGCAGTATTTT.

The chain carries TRBV7-8 and TRBJ2-1, with D possibly being TRBD1 (5 bases). Germline CDR1 is SGHVS and CDR2 is FQNEAQ. V gave up 4 bases and J gave up 3 bases, with 16 bases separating them. This CDR3 has 16 amino acids. CDR3 in amino acids: CASSYDRPVNYNEQFF. CDR3 sequence (DNA): TGTGCCAGCAGCTATGACAGACCAGTAAACTACAATGAGCAGTTCTTC.

V is TRBV6-5 and J is TRBJ2-1, with TRBD2 identical over 8 bases. Germline V gives CDR1 MNHEY, CDR2 SVGAGI. Trimming removed 7 bases from V and 3 bases from J; junction bases left unmatched: 8. The CDR3 spans 15 residues. The CDR3, as DNA: TGTGCCAGCAAGATCGGACTAGCTGGCTACAATGAGCAGTTCTTC. Translated, it gives CASKIGLAGYNEQFF.

The CDR3 nucleotides read TGTGCCAGCAGTGGCAGCGGGACTATGAGCGAGCAGTACTTC. Its translation: CASSGSGTMSEQYF. The chain recombines TRBV6-1 with TRBJ2-7; TRBD2 aligns across 7 bases. The germline V gene has CDR1 MNHNS and CDR2 SASEGT. The V and J ends lost 4 bases and 6 bases, in that order; junction bases with no gene match: 9. There are 14 residues in the CDR3.

The chain links TRBV2 to TRBJ2-1, with D tentatively TRBD1 (6 bases). This CDR3 is 14 amino acids long. Trimming cost V 6 bases and J 4 bases, with 13 bases left between them. Germline V gene lookup returns CDR1 SNHLY and CDR2 FYNNEI. CDR3 coding DNA: TGTGCCAGCAGGAAACCCGACAGGTACAATGAGCAGTTCTTC. It codes for CASRKPDRYNEQFF.

V usage is TRBV7-2 and J usage is TRBJ2-7, with TRBD2 matching 9 bases. Germline CDR1 and CDR2: SGHTA and FQGNSA. The CDR3 is made up of 15 amino acids. J gave up 3 bases and V 5 bases, and 8 bases lay outside the gene matches. Here the CDR3 reads CASSEGAGGRYEQYF. The CDR3 DNA reads TGTGCCAGCAGCGAGGGAGCGGGAGGTCGCTACGAGCAGTACTTC.

The chain is built from TRBV28 and TRBJ1-2; 9 bases match TRBD1. This CDR3 has 14 amino acids. Germline lookup yields CDR1 MDHEN and CDR2 SYDVKM. J gave up 4 bases and V 6 bases, and 6 bases lay outside the gene matches. This chain's CDR3 is CASRLQGARYGYTF. The CDR3 nucleotides are TGTGCCAGCAGGTTACAGGGGGCCCGCTATGGCTACACCTTC.

The CDR3 here is CASSDRELGEQFF. CDR3 coding DNA: TGTGCCAGCAGCGACCGGGAGCTGGGAGAGCAGTTCTTC. The chain uses TRBV2 and TRBJ2-1; tentative D call: TRBD2 (6 bases). The CDR3 consists of 13 residues. Trimming removed 6 bases from V and 10 bases from J, with 16 bases in between. Per germline, CDR1 SNHLY and CDR2 FYNNEI.

The chain recombines TRBV5-1 with TRBJ2-1; 14 nucleotides agree with TRBD2. The length of the CDR3 is 16 residues. V was pared by 4 bases and J by 4 bases, with 4 bases of the junction left unmatched. Per the germline V gene, CDR1 is SGHRS and CDR2 is YFSETQ. The CDR3 nucleotides read TGCGCCAGCAGCCGGGGACTAGCGGGAGCTTACAATGAGCAGTTCTTC. Translating it yields CASSRGLAGAYNEQFF.

This clone was observed once. The CDR3 loop reads CSVVSESYNEQFF. The CDR3 coding sequence is TGCAGCGTTGTAAGTGAGAGCTACAATGAGCAGTTCTTC. The V gene is TRBV29-1, the J gene TRBJ2-1; no clear D gene. Trimming removed 4 bases at V and 3 bases at J, with 10 bases between. The CDR3 loop spans 13 amino acids. Per germline, CDR1 SQVTM and CDR2 ANQGSEA.

As DNA, the CDR3 is TGTGCCAGCAGCCAAGATCCGCGAGTGAACACCGGGGAGCTGTTTTTT. Translated, it gives CASSQDPRVNTGELFF. The chain is built from TRBV14 and TRBJ2-2; D is undetermined. The CDR3 has 16 residues. V lost 0 bases to trimming and J lost 1 base, with 9 bases between them. The germline CDR1 and CDR2 sequences are SGHDN and FVKESK.

The table lists this clone with a count of one. The V gene is TRBV29-1, the J gene TRBJ1-5, with a tentative D call TRBD1 (6 bases). CDR3 length: 13 residues. CDR1 and CDR2 from the germline V gene are SQVTM and ANQGSEA. V lost 4 bases and J lost 4, with 11 bases in between. The chain's CDR3 is CSVGGGRNQPQHF. DNA of the CDR3: TGCAGCGTTGGAGGGGGTAGAAATCAGCCCCAGCATTTT.

A few counts support this clone. This chain links TRBV19 with TRBJ2-2, with TRBD2 as a possible D gene (6 bases). The V and J ends lost 3 bases and 4 bases respectively, with 15 bases between them. The CDR3 totals 16 residues. Germline values: CDR1 LNHDA, CDR2 SQIVND (reference sequence). The CDR3 loop is CASSIDGSRRTGELFF. For the CDR3, the DNA is TGTGCCAGTAGTATTGACGGGAGTAGACGCACCGGGGAGCTGTTTTTT.